In its sample, the clone carrying this T cell receptor beta chain was seen a few times. TCRdb redid the calling of the 5' RACE reads with MiXCR, one entry per CDR3 protein. The sample lists 85,000 to 90,000 distinct CDR3 sequences, approximately 15% occurring once. V lost 3 bases, J lost 7 bases, and 17 bases stayed unmatched. The germline gives CDR1 SGHAT, CDR2 FQNNGV. The CDR3 runs to 19 residues. The data originate from a study of early T cells in non-severe SARS-CoV-2 infection. The chain joins TRBV11-2 to TRBJ2-1; TRBD2 agrees at 11 bases. The sequenced material came from whole blood. This TCR was sampled from an adult who was a healthcare worker with PCR-confirmed SARS-CoV-2 infection or an uninfected control (not recorded which). The CDR3 is CASSFLPRSGRAGGNEQFF. The CDR3 DNA reads as TGTGCCAGCAGCTTCCTCCCTCGTAGCGGGAGGGCCGGGGGGAATGAGCAGTTCTTC.